The rows below give T cell receptor beta chains drawn from one sample of a study of T cell responses to AZD1222 COVID-19 vaccine. The protocol was immunoSEQ multiplex PCR, while the TCRdb copy is restricted to in-frame clones and leaves out a portion. The repertoire holds 140,000 or so clones, 92% seen once, with 1.5% to 2% in the top ten. The sequencing here drew on peripheral blood, taken on day 0 of AZD1222 vaccination. Receptors originate from an adult in good health. CDR3s include the opening cysteine and the closing phenylalanine or tryptophan.

v_call: TRBV5-5; j_call: TRBJ1-2; cdr3_aa: CASSPTRATNYGYTF
v_call: TRBV11-3; j_call: TRBJ2-3; cdr3_aa: CASSFAGQAGDTQYF
v_call: TRBV19; j_call: TRBJ1-2; cdr3_aa: CASSLFRQHYGYTF
v_call: TRBV5-4; j_call: TRBJ1-2; cdr3_aa: CASSSGKNYGYTF
v_call: TRBV27; j_call: TRBJ2-5; cdr3_aa: CASRIMGRQETQYF
v_call: TRBV5-8; j_call: TRBJ1-5; cdr3_aa: CASSFGTDQPQHF
v_call: TRBV7-9; j_call: TRBJ1-2; cdr3_aa: CASSLALFWGYTF
v_call: TRBV5-1; j_call: TRBJ1-1; cdr3_aa: CASSFGPGATEAFF
v_call: TRBV4-3; j_call: TRBJ1-4; cdr3_aa: CASSQENRGVLNEKLFF
v_call: TRBV9; j_call: TRBJ1-1; cdr3_aa: CASSAAGVTEAFF
v_call: TRBV29-1; j_call: TRBJ1-1; cdr3_aa: CSVDWSGFTEAFF
v_call: TRBV6-5; j_call: TRBJ1-2; cdr3_aa: CASNGQGNYGYTF
v_call: TRBV6-5; j_call: TRBJ1-2; cdr3_aa: CASSYQGGDGYTF
v_call: TRBV20-1; j_call: TRBJ2-1; cdr3_aa: CSASRERASYNEQFF
v_call: TRBV7-2; j_call: TRBJ2-4; cdr3_aa: CASSPLLAKNIQYF
v_call: TRBV11-2; j_call: TRBJ2-1; cdr3_aa: CASSFYQGSYNEQFF
v_call: TRBV7-2; j_call: TRBJ2-1; cdr3_aa: CASSPGQGFYNEQFF
v_call: TRBV27; j_call: TRBJ1-2; cdr3_aa: CASSFTGTGFFSGYTF
v_call: TRBV5-1; j_call: TRBJ1-3; cdr3_aa: CASSPGTAGNTIYF
v_call: TRBV27; j_call: TRBJ2-1; cdr3_aa: CASSFIWDRGHNEQFF